This TCR beta chain was identified in a study of blood T cell repertoires in COVID-19. Study information: Collection of acute and convalescent COVID-19 samples took place in the United States, Italy and Spain.

With 3 bases clipped from V and 4 bases from J, the junction kept 9 bases outside the gene matches. CDR3 length equals 16 residues. Germline V CDR1 and CDR2: SGHAT, FQNNGV. TCRdb's table, derived via immunoSEQ multiplex PCR, lists solely in-frame clones and lacks some. The sample carries 200,000 to 250,000 clones, less than 85% recorded once. The chain has TRBV11-2 and TRBJ2-1, with 7 bases lining up with TRBD2. The source material was peripheral blood. This receptor was obtained from a woman aged 70-85 years with acute or convalescent COVID-19. The CDR3: CASSFNVGGDYNEQFF. The CDR3, as DNA: TGTGCCAGCAGCTTTAACGTGGGGGGGGATTACAATGAGCAGTTCTTC.